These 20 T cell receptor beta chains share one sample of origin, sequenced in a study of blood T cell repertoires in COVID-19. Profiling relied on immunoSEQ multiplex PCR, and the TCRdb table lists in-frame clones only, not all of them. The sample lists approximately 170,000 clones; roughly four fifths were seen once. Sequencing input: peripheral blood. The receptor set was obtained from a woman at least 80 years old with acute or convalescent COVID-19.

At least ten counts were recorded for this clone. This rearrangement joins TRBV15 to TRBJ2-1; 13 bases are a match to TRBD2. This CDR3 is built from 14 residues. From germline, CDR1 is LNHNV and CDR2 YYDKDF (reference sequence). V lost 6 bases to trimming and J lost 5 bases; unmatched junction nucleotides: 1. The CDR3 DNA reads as TGTGCCACCAGAGGGACTAGCGGGAACAATGAGCAGTTCTTC. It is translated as CATRGTSGNNEQFF.

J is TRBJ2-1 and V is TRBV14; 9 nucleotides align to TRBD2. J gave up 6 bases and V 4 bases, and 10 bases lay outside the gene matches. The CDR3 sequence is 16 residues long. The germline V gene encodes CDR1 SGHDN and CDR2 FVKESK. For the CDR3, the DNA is TGTGCCAGCAGCCGAGGGGGCGCGGGAGGGATCAATGAGCAGTTCTTC. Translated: CASSRGGAGGINEQFF.

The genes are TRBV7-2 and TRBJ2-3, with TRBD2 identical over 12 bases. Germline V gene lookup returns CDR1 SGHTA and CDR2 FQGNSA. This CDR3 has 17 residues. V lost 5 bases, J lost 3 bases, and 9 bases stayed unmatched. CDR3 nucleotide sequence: TGTGCCAGCAGCCTACGACTAGCGGGGGCGGGGACAGATACGCAGTATTTT. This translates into CASSLRLAGAGTDTQYF.

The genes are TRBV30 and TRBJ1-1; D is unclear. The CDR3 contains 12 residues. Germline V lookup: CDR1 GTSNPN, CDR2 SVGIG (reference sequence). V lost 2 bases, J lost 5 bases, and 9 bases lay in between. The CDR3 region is CAWSLSKTEAFF. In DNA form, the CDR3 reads TGTGCCTGGAGTCTAAGCAAAACTGAAGCTTTCTTT.

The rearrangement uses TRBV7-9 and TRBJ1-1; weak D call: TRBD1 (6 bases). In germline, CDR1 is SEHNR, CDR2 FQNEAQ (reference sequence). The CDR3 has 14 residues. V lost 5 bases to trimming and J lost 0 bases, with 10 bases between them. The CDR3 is CASSVQGVNTEAFF. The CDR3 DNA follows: TGTGCCAGCAGCGTACAGGGAGTGAACACTGAAGCTTTCTTT.

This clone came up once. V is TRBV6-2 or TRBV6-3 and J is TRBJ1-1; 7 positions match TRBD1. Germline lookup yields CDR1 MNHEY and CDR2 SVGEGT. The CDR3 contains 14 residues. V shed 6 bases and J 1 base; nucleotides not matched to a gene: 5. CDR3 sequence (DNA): TGTGCCAGCAGCCAGGGACAGTCGAACACTGAAGCTTTCTTT. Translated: CASSQGQSNTEAFF.

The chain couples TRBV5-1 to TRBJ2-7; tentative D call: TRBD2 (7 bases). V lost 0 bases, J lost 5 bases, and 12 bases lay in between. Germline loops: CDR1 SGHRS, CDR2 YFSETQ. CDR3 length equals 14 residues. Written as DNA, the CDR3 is TGCGCCAGCAGCTTGGCGGGGGGCCCGAACGAGCAGTACTTC. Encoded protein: CASSLAGGPNEQYF.

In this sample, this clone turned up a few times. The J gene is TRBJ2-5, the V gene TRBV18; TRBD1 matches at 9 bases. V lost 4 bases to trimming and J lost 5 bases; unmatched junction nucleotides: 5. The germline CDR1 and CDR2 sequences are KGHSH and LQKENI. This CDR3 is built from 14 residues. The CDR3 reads CASSRQGVMETQYF. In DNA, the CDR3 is TGTGCCAGCTCACGACAGGGGGTCATGGAGACCCAGTACTTC.

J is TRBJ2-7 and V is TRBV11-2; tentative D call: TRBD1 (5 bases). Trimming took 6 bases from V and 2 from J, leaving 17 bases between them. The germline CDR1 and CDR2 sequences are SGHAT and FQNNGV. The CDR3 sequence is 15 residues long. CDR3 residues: CASSPDRSPTYEQYF. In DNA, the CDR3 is TGTGCCAGCAGTCCAGACAGATCCCCCACCTACGAGCAGTACTTC.

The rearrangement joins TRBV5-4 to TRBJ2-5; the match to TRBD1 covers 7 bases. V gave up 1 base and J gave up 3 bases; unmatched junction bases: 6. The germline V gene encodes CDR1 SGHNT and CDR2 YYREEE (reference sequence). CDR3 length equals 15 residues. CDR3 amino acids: CASSLPEGGKETQYF. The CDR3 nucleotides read TGTGCCAGCAGCTTGCCCGAAGGGGGCAAAGAGACCCAGTACTTC.

CDR3: CATSARGGRPNEQFF. DNA for the CDR3: TGTGCCACCAGCGCACGGGGCGGGAGACCCAATGAGCAGTTCTTC. This chain joins TRBV15 and TRBJ2-1; 7 bases fit TRBD2. Germline V gene data show CDR1 as LNHNV and CDR2 as YYDKDF (reference sequence). V shed 5 bases and J 6 bases; nucleotides not matched to a gene: 10. The CDR3 sequence is 15 residues long.

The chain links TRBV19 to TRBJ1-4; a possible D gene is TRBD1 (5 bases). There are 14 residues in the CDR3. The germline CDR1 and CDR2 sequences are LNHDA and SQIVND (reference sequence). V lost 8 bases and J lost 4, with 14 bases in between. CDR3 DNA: TGTGCCAGTGCTGGGGGGGACTATAATGAAAAACTGTTTTTT. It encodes CASAGGDYNEKLFF.

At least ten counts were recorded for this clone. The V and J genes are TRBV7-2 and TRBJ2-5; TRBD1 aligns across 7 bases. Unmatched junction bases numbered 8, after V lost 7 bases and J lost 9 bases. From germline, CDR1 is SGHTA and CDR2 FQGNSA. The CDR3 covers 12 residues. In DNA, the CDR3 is TGTGCCAGCACGCAACAGGGGTCGGCCCAGTACTTC. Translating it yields CASTQQGSAQYF.

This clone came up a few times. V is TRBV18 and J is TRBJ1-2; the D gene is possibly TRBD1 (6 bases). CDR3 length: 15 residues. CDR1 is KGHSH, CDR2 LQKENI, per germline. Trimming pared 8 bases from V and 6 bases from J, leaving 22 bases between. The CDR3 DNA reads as TGTGCCAGCACCAACCCCGGGGGGCGCTTACATGGCTACACCTTC. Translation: CASTNPGGRLHGYTF. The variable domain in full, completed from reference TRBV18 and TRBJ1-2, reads NAGVMQNPRHLVRRRGQEARLRCSPMKGHSHVYWYRQLPEEGLKFMVYLQKENIIDESGMPKERFSAEFPKEGPSILRIQQVVRGDSAAYFCASTNPGGRLHGYTFGSGTRLTVV.

The CDR3 DNA reads TGTGCCAGTGAGAGCCCAGGGCGCGGCTACACCTTC. Amino acids: CASESPGRGYTF. The chain carries TRBV19 and TRBJ1-2; D is perhaps TRBD1 (5 bases). The CDR3 runs 12 residues. CDR1 and CDR2 from the germline V gene are LNHDA and SQIVND (reference sequence). Trimming removed 8 bases at V and 8 bases at J, with 15 bases between.

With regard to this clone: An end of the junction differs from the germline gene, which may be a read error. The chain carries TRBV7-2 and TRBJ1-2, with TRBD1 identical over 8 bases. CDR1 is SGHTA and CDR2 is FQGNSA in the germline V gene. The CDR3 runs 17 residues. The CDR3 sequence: CASSLVAPPGGADGYTF. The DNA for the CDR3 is TGTGCCAGCAGTTTAGTAGCCCCTCCAGGGGGCGCAGATGGCTACACCTTC.

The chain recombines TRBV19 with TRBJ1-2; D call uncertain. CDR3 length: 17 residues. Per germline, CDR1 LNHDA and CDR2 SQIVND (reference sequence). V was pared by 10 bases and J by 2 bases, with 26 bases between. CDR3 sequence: CATRASGVDNWNYGYTF. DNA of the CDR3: TGTGCCACCAGAGCAAGCGGAGTAGATAACTGGAACTATGGCTACACCTTC.

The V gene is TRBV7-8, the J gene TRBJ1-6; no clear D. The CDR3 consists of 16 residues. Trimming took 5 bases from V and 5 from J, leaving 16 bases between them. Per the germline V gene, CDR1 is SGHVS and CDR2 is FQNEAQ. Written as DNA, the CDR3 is TGTGCCAGCAGCAATAGAGGCGTACAAAATAATTCACCCCTCCACTTT. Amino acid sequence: CASSNRGVQNNSPLHF.

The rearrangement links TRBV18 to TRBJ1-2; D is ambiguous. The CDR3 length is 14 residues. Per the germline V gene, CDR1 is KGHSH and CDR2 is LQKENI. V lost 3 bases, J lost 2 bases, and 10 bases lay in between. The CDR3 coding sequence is TGTGCCAGCTCACCGGAGGATTTAAACTATGGCTACACCTTC. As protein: CASSPEDLNYGYTF.

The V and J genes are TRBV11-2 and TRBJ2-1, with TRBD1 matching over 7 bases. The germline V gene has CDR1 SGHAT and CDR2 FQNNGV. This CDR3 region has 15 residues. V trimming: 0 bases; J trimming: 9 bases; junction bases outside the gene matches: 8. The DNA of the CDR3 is TGTGCCAGCAGCTTAGATAGGGGGCGCTGGGGTGAGCAGTTCTTC. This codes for CASSLDRGRWGEQFF.